Each of the 20 T cell receptor beta chains below was sequenced from the same sample in a study of T cell responses to AZD1222 COVID-19 vaccine. Profiled with immunoSEQ multiplex PCR; TCRdb holds only in-frame clones, not every one. The sample holds about 140,000 clones, over 85% seen once. This specimen was peripheral blood, taken on day 0 of MenACWY control vaccination. The source of these receptors is an adult in good health.

This chain joins TRBV5-1 and TRBJ1-1; 7 bases map to TRBD1. Trimming took 4 bases from V and 5 from J; bases not matched to a gene: 8. Germline V lookup: CDR1 SGHRS, CDR2 YFSETQ. The CDR3 consists of 14 residues. The CDR3 is CASSATQGVTEAFF. The CDR3 DNA sequence: TGCGCCAGCAGCGCGACGCAGGGGGTAACTGAAGCTTTCTTT.

J is TRBJ2-1 and V is TRBV19, with D perhaps TRBD1 (5 bases). The CDR3 extends over 14 amino acids. The V end was cut by 4 bases, the J end by 9 bases, with 16 bases between. The germline gives CDR1 LNHDA, CDR2 SQIVND (reference sequence). CDR3 nucleotide sequence: TGTGCCAGTAGTACCAGCGACAGCTACGGTGAGCAGTTCTTC. Protein sequence: CASSTSDSYGEQFF.

The rearrangement joins TRBV11-3 to TRBJ2-1, with TRBD2 matching 7 bases. V shed 0 bases and J 8 bases; nucleotides not matched to a gene: 4. The germline V gene encodes CDR1 SGHNT and CDR2 YENEEA. This CDR3 has 14 amino acids. This CDR3 reads CASSLDRGRDEQFF. CDR3 nucleotides: TGTGCCAGCAGCTTAGATCGGGGGAGGGATGAGCAGTTCTTC.

The V and J genes are TRBV19 and TRBJ1-3; D uncertain. There are 12 residues in the CDR3. Germline CDR1 and CDR2: LNHDA and SQIVND (reference sequence). Trimming stripped 8 bases from V and 0 bases from J, with 5 bases between. For the CDR3, the DNA is TGTGCCAGTGGGGTCTCTGGAAACACCATATATTTT. It codes for CASGVSGNTIYF.

V is TRBV7-8 and J is TRBJ1-2; 9 bases are a match to TRBD1. The ends lost 1 base at V and 3 bases at J; junction bases unmatched: 6. The V gene's germline CDR1 is SGHVS and CDR2 FQNEAQ. The CDR3 consists of 16 residues. The CDR3 coding sequence is TGTGCCAGCAGCTTAGGGTGGACAGGGGAGGACTATGGCTACACCTTC. The encoded protein is CASSLGWTGEDYGYTF.

The V gene is TRBV6-5, the J gene TRBJ1-2, with D unresolved. The CDR3 totals 12 residues. Per the germline V gene, CDR1 is MNHEY and CDR2 is SVGAGI. Trimming left V 7 bases short and J 8 bases short, with 14 bases between. CDR3 sequence (DNA): TGTGCCAGCACCTCGGACCTGGGGGGCTACACCTTC. Its protein product is CASTSDLGGYTF.

The V and J genes are TRBV29-1 and TRBJ1-5, with 8 bases aligning to TRBD1. J was trimmed by 5 bases and V by 5 bases; bases with no gene match: 5. CDR1 and CDR2 (germline): SQVTM, ANQGSEA. This CDR3 spans 13 amino acids. CDR3 sequence (DNA): TGCAGCGTTTCGACAGGGGATTATCAGCCCCAGCATTTT. It codes for CSVSTGDYQPQHF.

V usage is TRBV15 and J usage is TRBJ1-3; D call uncertain. Per the germline V gene, CDR1 is LNHNV and CDR2 is YYDKDF (reference sequence). This CDR3 comprises 12 residues. Between the trimmed V and J ends, which lost 1 base and 4 bases, there was a span of 2 bases. CDR3 DNA: TGTGCCACCAGCAGAGTCGGAAACACCATATATTTT. It codes for CATSRVGNTIYF.

The CDR3, as DNA: TGCGCCAGCAGCCCTTGGGGGGGATCTGGAAACACCATATATTTT. Translation: CASSPWGGSGNTIYF. The rearrangement joins TRBV5-1 to TRBJ1-3, with D perhaps TRBD1 (5 bases). Looked up from germline, CDR1 is SGHRS and CDR2 is YFSETQ. The V and J ends lost 4 bases and 1 base respectively, with 12 bases between them. The CDR3 is made up of 15 amino acids.

This clone showed up just once. This chain uses TRBV9 with TRBJ2-3; possibly TRBD1 for D (6 bases). Trimming left V 3 bases short and J 2 bases short, with 16 bases between. Germline V gene sequence: CDR1 SGDLS, CDR2 YYNGEE. This CDR3 has 16 amino acids. CDR3 loop: CASSAAGAAFTDTQYF. In nucleotides, the CDR3 is TGTGCCAGCAGCGCTGCAGGGGCGGCTTTCACAGATACGCAGTATTTT.

The J gene is TRBJ2-1, the V gene TRBV11-2, with D perhaps matching TRBD1 (6 bases). Germline V gene sequence: CDR1 SGHAT, CDR2 FQNNGV. This CDR3 is 17 amino acids long. The ends were cut back, 7 bases at V and 0 bases at J, with 19 bases in the middle. The CDR3 sequence: CASTKRQGPSSYNEQFF. The CDR3 bases are TGTGCCAGCACCAAACGGCAGGGGCCAAGCTCCTACAATGAGCAGTTCTTC.

V is TRBV5-4 and J is TRBJ1-2; D is perhaps TRBD1 (5 bases). This CDR3 comprises 15 residues. The V end lost 0 bases, the J end lost 4 bases, and 13 bases lay between the germline ends. From germline, CDR1 is SGHNT and CDR2 YYREEE (reference sequence). The CDR3 bases are TGTGCCAGCAGCTTGGAGTCTAGGGGTGCCTATGGCTACACCTTC. This codes for CASSLESRGAYGYTF.

This chain joins TRBV27 and TRBJ2-2; possibly TRBD1 for D (5 bases). The V gene lost 3 bases and the J gene lost 7 bases, with 15 bases spanning the gap. Germline CDR1 is MNHEY and CDR2 is SMNVEV (reference sequence). This CDR3 contains 15 residues. DNA for the CDR3: TGTGCCAGCAGTTTGATGCAGGGAATTGGCGGGGAGCTGTTTTTT. Protein: CASSLMQGIGGELFF.

The V call is TRBV5-1, the J call TRBJ1-6; D possibly corresponds to TRBD1 (6 bases). Trimming took 0 bases from V and 10 from J, leaving 11 bases between them. The CDR3 is made up of 14 amino acids. Per the germline V gene, CDR1 is SGHRS and CDR2 is YFSETQ. CDR3 sequence (DNA): TGCGCCAGCAGCTTGGGGGACATCCAGTCACCCCTCCACTTT. Its protein product is CASSLGDIQSPLHF. Full variable domain (rest looked up from reference TRBV5-1 and TRBJ1-6): KAGVTQTPRYLIKTRGQQVTLSCSPISGHRSVSWYQQTPGQGLQFLFEYFSETQRNKGNFPGRFSGRQFSNSRSEMNVSTLELGDSALYLCASSLGDIQSPLHFGNGTRLTVT.

This sequence joins TRBV5-1 and TRBJ2-3; D might be TRBD1 (5 bases). The CDR3 consists of 16 residues. Germline V gene data show CDR1 as SGHRS and CDR2 as YFSETQ. V lost 0 bases, J lost 5 bases, and 16 bases lay in between. The CDR3 region has the DNA TGCGCCAGCAGCTTGGAAGGCAGGGTCGGCGGAGATACGCAGTATTTT. This sequence encodes CASSLEGRVGGDTQYF.

V usage is TRBV6-5 and J usage is TRBJ2-7, with D possibly TRBD1 on 6 matching bases. The ends were cut back, 6 bases at V and 1 base at J, with 13 bases in the middle. This CDR3 contains 14 residues. Germline-derived CDR1 and CDR2 are MNHEY and SVGAGI. The CDR3 region is CASSALGQSYEQYF. CDR3 coding DNA: TGTGCCAGCAGCGCCCTAGGACAGTCCTACGAGCAGTACTTC.

The V call is TRBV4-2, the J call TRBJ1-5, with no clear D. The CDR3 is 17 amino acids. Trimming pared 1 base from V and 5 bases from J, leaving 18 bases between. Germline V gene data show CDR1 as LGHNA and CDR2 as YNFKEQ. The CDR3 sequence: CASSQGVTGSVHQPQHF. The CDR3 region has the DNA TGTGCCAGCAGCCAAGGGGTTACGGGGTCGGTGCATCAGCCCCAGCATTTT.

The CDR3 reads CASSPADEAFF. CDR3 coding DNA: TGTGCCAGCTCACCAGCCGATGAAGCTTTCTTT. The gene calls are TRBV18 and TRBJ1-1; D remains unclear. CDR1 KGHSH and CDR2 LQKENI come from the germline V gene. This CDR3 has 11 amino acids. Between the trimmed V and J ends, which lost 2 bases and 7 bases, there was a span of 5 bases.

V and J are TRBV24-1 and TRBJ1-3, with 8 bases fitting TRBD1. V trimming: 9 bases; J trimming: 1 base; junction bases outside the gene matches: 10. The CDR3 is 16 residues long. Germline values: CDR1 KGHDR, CDR2 SFDVKD. CDR3 protein: CATRDRNGTSGNTIYF. In DNA, the CDR3 is TGTGCCACCCGGGACAGGAACGGTACTTCTGGAAACACCATATATTTT.

This chain joins TRBV29-1 and TRBJ1-2, with a tentative D call TRBD1 (6 bases). With 0 bases removed from V and 7 bases from J, the gap between germline ends came to 6 bases. The CDR3 has 11 amino acids. Germline V gene data show CDR1 as SQVTM and CDR2 as ANQGSEA. CDR3 bases: TGCAGCGTTGAAGAGGGGGCTGGCTACACCTTC. It is translated as CSVEEGAGYTF.